This TCR beta chain was recovered during a study of cytomegalovirus exposure and HLA in healthy donors (dated by TCRdb to 2016 to 2017). Background for the entire study: An earlier analysis of roughly 500 of the donors reported 250 to 350 Gb of sequence data and 95 million to 130 million unique TCR beta sequences obtained from roughly 170 million T cells. Around 320 gigabases of sequencing data and 78 million or so unique TCR sequences were included in an early release covering over 600 HLA-typed donors. Of the approximately 400 genotyped donors, over 70% fell in the genetic ancestry cluster associated with self-reported Caucasian donors. The study aimed to test whether cataloging public T cell receptors could reveal signatures of past pathogen exposure. Using immunosequencing, the study profiled T cell repertoires from 550 to 750 subjects and related those repertoires to cytomegalovirus serostatus. Besides the first cohort of roughly 660 subjects, a separate validation cohort made up of roughly 120 different subjects was used. High-throughput TCR immunosequencing, statistical association of individual TCRs with disease status, and machine learning were combined to predict cytomegalovirus infection status. To study patterns of TCR occurrence, a later analysis re-analyzed previously published TCR beta repertoires from 500 to 850 donors and added high-resolution HLA genotyping. The later analysis used no new phenotypic data to find candidate immune exposures, relying instead on TCR beta sequences and their occurrence across donors. An earlier analysis of several hundred of the donors used high-throughput TCR beta sequencing to judge whether each TCR beta V gene segment behaved as functional or pseudogenic. Donor age, sex, ethnicity and CMV serostatus were collected together with the repertoire data. Genome-wide SNP genotypes for about three fifths of the roughly 700 donors were used in a later genetic analysis, which treated that subset as a discovery cohort. Every repertoire in the discovery cohort had been generated on one and the same sequencing platform. Class I and class II HLA loci were covered by the typing at four-digit resolution. Typing coverage differed by locus: A, B, C, DRB1 and DQB1 were typed in about 629-630 donors, DQA1 in about 550, DPA1 in some 610, and DPB1 in just under 490. Because of strong linkage in the cohort, five DR-DQ haplotypes were treated as single units for association and clustering. On average, 235,054 unique TCR beta nucleotide sequences were sequenced per donor among a few hundred genotyped donors of the cohort, with roughly a sixth of those sequences being non-productive. Overall study results and their limits: The earlier analysis of some 560 of the donors excluded around 17 rarely observed V segments, including chromosome 9 orphons, because counts were too low. Immune exposure information for the cohort was limited to CMV serostatus. Most TCR sequences were seen in very few donors, while some public TCRs were found in many individuals. In the study, roughly 160 TCR beta chains were listed as associated with cytomegalovirus. Some IMGT-functional V segments, including TRBV6-2 and TRBV6-3, could not be distinguished by the 87-base-pair reads and were therefore excluded. In a later analysis, TCR association rates were found to vary across HLA loci, with the most associated TCRs seen for DRB1 alleles and the fewest for HLA-C alleles. The classifier was reported to diagnose cytomegalovirus status with high specificity and sensitivity in both the original and validation cohorts. Three of the identified cytomegalovirus-associated TCR beta chains were confirmed in vitro to be specific for cytomegalovirus antigens. A later genetic analysis reported fewer N-insertions in productive TCRs among donors in an Asian-associated ancestry cluster than the roughly 700-donor mean. Broadly in line with IMGT annotations, most TCR beta V segments showed up in productive rearrangements about 90% or about 30% of the time in an earlier analysis of a few hundred of the donors. Because HLA typing was missing for some donors at each locus, association tests included only the typed subset. A group of highly shared sequence variants was considered likely to be a technical artifact of the sequencing pipeline. The authors suggested that the approach could potentially be generalized to other disease states and immunological phenotypes. According to a later analysis, parvovirus B19, influenza, CMV and Epstein-Barr virus appeared linked to several top co-occurrence clusters. In a later analysis, HLA-associated TCR beta chains were found to be more clonally expanded and to have lower generation probabilities than equally common non-associated chains. Correlated functional status among segregating V segments might reflect linkage disequilibrium, but an unknown experimental factor could not be ruled out. When HLA alleles, especially DR and DQ, strongly co-occurred, TCR associations were difficult to assign to individual alleles. The presence/absence analyses assumed that sequencing depth was roughly uniform across donors, and that assumption may not be true. A further reported finding was that TCR beta sequences accurately predicted the HLA-A and HLA-B alleles for most subjects in the first cohort. A later analysis associated 16,951 TCR beta sequences with specific HLA alleles at a false discovery rate of 0.05. This cohort had only TCR beta chains sequenced, and the lack of alpha or paired-chain data limited which features could be detected. Most CMV-associated TCR beta chains appeared to be HLA-restricted in a later analysis, and the HLA associations seemed to be driven largely by CMV exposure. V-gene and J-gene trimming of TCR beta chains was associated with a missense DCLRE1C variant in a later genetic analysis, and the association was replicated in an independent cohort.

Receptors were amplified or captured by the immunoSEQ multiplex PCR assay. A mixture of 60 forward primers for TCR Vbeta segments and 13 reverse primers for TCR Jbeta segments was used in the multiplex PCR. Amplification of the CDR3 region of rearranged TCR beta genes was performed with a multiplex PCR assay on genomic DNA. Amplified TCR beta libraries were sequenced as 87-base-pair reads on the Illumina HiSeq System. In the source study's methods: A later analysis counted approximately 74 million unique TCR beta chains across the approximately 700 repertoires, and 9 million to 14 million of these chains were shared by at least two donors. Raw reads were error-corrected and collapsed into unique sequences with a nearest-neighbor algorithm that merged closely related sequences to remove PCR and sequencing errors. V, D and J gene segments were assigned by aligning CDR3 sequences to IMGT reference sequences. For a sequence to be retained, at least a six-nucleotide match to both a V gene segment and a J gene segment was required. Rearrangements were classified as productive when the CDR3 lacked stop codons and remained in frame with V and J, and all other rearrangements were classified as non-productive. Following IMGT convention, CDR3 was defined as the stretch from the second conserved V-encoded cysteine to the conserved J-encoded phenylalanine. The earlier analysis of fewer than 750 of the donors excluded sequences that lacked an unambiguous match to a single V gene segment. In an earlier analysis of almost 600 of the donors, a V segment was called functional when productive rearrangements were above 56.7%, and segregating when the standard deviation between donors exceeded 5%. A statistical classification framework was built to diagnose cytomegalovirus status from the catalog of TCR beta chain sequences. In a later analysis, V and J genes were assigned by comparing TCR nucleotide sequences against IMGT/GENE-DB human TR gene sequences. Using the TCRdist pipeline, a later analysis assigned CDR3 sequences along with most-parsimonious VDJ recombination scenarios. In a later analysis, each TCR beta chain was defined by its CDR3 amino acid sequence together with its V-gene family, and reads lacking a unique V-gene family were excluded. A later analysis removed 550 to 700 highly shared, low-generation-probability nucleotide sequences to deal with suspected cross-contamination and a sequencing artifact. In a later analysis, a clonal expansion index was calculated for each public chain from normalized within-repertoire ranks of inferred template counts. In a later analysis, generation probabilities were computed with a VDJ recombination model fitted to out-of-frame rearrangements, and the resulting probabilities were checked against IGoR. In a later analysis, hypergeometric tests were used to score TCR-TCR, TCR-HLA and TCR-CMV co-occurrence, with a repertoire-size bias correction applied to TCR pairs. To estimate false discovery rates, a later analysis permuted the HLA or CMV assignments 20 times. A later analysis grouped co-occurring TCRs with DBSCAN, adding TCRdist sequence similarity when clustering within HLA-allele-positive subsets. For co-occurrence clustering, repertoires with fewer than 30,000 or more than 120,000 public chains were excluded, along with five or six repertoires with anomalous nucleotide sharing. TCRdb took over this immuneACCESS table, retaining in-frame rearrangements with V and J assigned. Such tables are incomplete; in checked studies, under half of the missing clones stem from an unresolved V gene, and the remainder is unexplained. The V and J calls and clone size were taken over from that table, and D and trimming were inferred from the DNA. The sample includes about 130,000 clones, with approximately 82% observed a single time. The top ten hold 15% to 25% of the sample.

This clone showed up just once. The clone's antigen remains unknown. Base qualities are not recorded, but no much larger clone differs from it by a single base. The V and J ends are trimmed by 2 bases and 0 bases, leaving 20 bases between them. From a lookup of the germline V gene, CDR1 and CDR2 are MDHEN and SYDVKM. From the cysteine up to the phenylalanine, the CDR3 has a length of 19 residues. Of all the DNA, just the CDR3 is kept, 57 bases in frame from base 1. The cohort comprised 710 or so healthy bone marrow donors. At the time of sampling, every cohort member was nominally healthy, though immune exposures that went unrecorded were likely present. The donor was CMV seropositive and belonged to the group of around 300 seropositive cohort members. Every donor gave a peripheral blood sample, and the peripheral blood mononuclear cells from that sample were used for TCR beta sequencing. Genomic DNA extraction from the blood cell samples was performed with the Qiagen DNeasy Blood Extraction Kit.

Sequences were obtained from PBMCs. The rearrangement combines TRBV28 with TRBJ1-3; no D gene call is confident. The receptor was derived from a man aged 18 to 35 in good health and CMV-seropositive. The CDR3 sequence is CASSLSRPILLDSGNTIYF. The bases are TGTGCCAGCAGTTTAAGCAGGCCGATCCTCCTCGACTCTGGAAACACCATATATTTT.